This paragraph reports one T cell receptor beta chain. In the source study's methods: Estimation of nucleated cell counts was performed using reference gene primer amplification. Profiling relied on immunoSEQ multiplex PCR, and the TCRdb table lists in-frame clones only, not all of them. V, J and clone size were drawn from that table, and D and trimming were deduced from the DNA. In the table there are tens of thousands of clones, almost 85% of which are singletons. The J segment lost 6 bases and the V segment lost 3 bases, leaving 6 bases of the junction unmatched. The CDR3 has 15 residues. Germline CDR1 and CDR2: SGHVS and FQNEAQ. This entry comes from a study of blood T cell repertoires in COVID-19. For the study at large: Samples came from the United States, Italy and Spain, spanning acute and convalescent COVID-19.

The origin of this receptor is a human donor in a cohort sampled during active COVID-19. The rearrangement links TRBV7-8 to TRBJ2-2; 8 bases agree with TRBD2. The specimen was peripheral blood. The CDR3 nucleotides are TGTGCCAGCAGCTTTCCCGGGAGGGTAGCCGGGGAGCTGTTTTTT. Amino acid sequence: CASSFPGRVAGELFF.